This T cell receptor (beta chain) was recorded in a study of shared clonotypes between healthy human individuals. Study-wide points: Larger estimated richness was generally recorded for naive subsets relative to memory subsets.

Genomic DNA of each subset was evenly split across several immunoSEQ plates. In replicate PCRs of sorted subsets, 150 to 200 ng DNA, approximately 30,000 T cell genomes, was used. The assay was immunoSEQ multiplex PCR, and TCRdb's table has in-frame clones only and misses some. The data hold roughly 2.5 million clones, with just over 90% observed a single time. For this clone: Its antigen is currently unknown.

Germline CDR1 is SEHNR and CDR2 is FQNEAQ (reference sequence). CDR3 size: 15 residues. V dropped 6 bases and J dropped 2; count of bases not matched to a gene: 6. What was sequenced was naive CD4+ T cells sorted from blood. Subset specified: CD45RA+ positively selected. V gene TRBV7-9 combines with J gene TRBJ2-1; 8 bases align to TRBD1. The clonotype originates from a man aged 18 to 30 in good health. CDR3 residues: CASSFDRGTYNEQFF. In DNA, the CDR3 is TGTGCCAGCAGTTTTGACAGGGGCACCTACAATGAGCAGTTCTTC. Combining the CDR3 with reference TRBV7-9 and TRBJ2-1 gives the whole variable domain DTGVSQNPRHKITKRGQNVTFRCDPISEHNRLYWYRQTLGQGPEFLTYFQNEAQLEKSRLLSDRFSAERPKGSFSTLEIQRTEQGDSAMYLCASSFDRGTYNEQFFGPGTRLTVL.